This TCR beta chain originates from a study of human T cells and chemical hapten exposure. Germline V CDR1 and CDR2: MDHEN, SYDVKM. V lost 3 bases and J lost 7, with 13 bases in between. The CDR3 sequence is 14 residues long. There are many counts of this clonotype. Time point noted: patch test 3, about 24 weeks after DPC sensitization. Treatment of the sample: therapeutic diphenylcyclopropenone sensitization with weekly scalp DPC. TCRdb ran MiXCR on the RACE reads and lists one entry per CDR3 protein. This sample carries 82,000 or so distinct CDR3 sequences, 10% to 15% of them seen once, and the ten largest clones take 5.7%.

This chain uses TRBV28 with TRBJ2-1; no firm D call. The TCR sequence derives from a woman aged 45-65 years with alopecia areata. Some clones in this sample may be carry-over from other donors' samples. Specimen: whole blood, collected in connection with sensitization to the hapten diphenylcyclopropenone (DPC). DNA of the CDR3: TGTGCCAGCAGTTTTGCGTCTTTAAAAAATGAGCAGTTCTTC. Translating it yields CASSFASLKNEQFF.